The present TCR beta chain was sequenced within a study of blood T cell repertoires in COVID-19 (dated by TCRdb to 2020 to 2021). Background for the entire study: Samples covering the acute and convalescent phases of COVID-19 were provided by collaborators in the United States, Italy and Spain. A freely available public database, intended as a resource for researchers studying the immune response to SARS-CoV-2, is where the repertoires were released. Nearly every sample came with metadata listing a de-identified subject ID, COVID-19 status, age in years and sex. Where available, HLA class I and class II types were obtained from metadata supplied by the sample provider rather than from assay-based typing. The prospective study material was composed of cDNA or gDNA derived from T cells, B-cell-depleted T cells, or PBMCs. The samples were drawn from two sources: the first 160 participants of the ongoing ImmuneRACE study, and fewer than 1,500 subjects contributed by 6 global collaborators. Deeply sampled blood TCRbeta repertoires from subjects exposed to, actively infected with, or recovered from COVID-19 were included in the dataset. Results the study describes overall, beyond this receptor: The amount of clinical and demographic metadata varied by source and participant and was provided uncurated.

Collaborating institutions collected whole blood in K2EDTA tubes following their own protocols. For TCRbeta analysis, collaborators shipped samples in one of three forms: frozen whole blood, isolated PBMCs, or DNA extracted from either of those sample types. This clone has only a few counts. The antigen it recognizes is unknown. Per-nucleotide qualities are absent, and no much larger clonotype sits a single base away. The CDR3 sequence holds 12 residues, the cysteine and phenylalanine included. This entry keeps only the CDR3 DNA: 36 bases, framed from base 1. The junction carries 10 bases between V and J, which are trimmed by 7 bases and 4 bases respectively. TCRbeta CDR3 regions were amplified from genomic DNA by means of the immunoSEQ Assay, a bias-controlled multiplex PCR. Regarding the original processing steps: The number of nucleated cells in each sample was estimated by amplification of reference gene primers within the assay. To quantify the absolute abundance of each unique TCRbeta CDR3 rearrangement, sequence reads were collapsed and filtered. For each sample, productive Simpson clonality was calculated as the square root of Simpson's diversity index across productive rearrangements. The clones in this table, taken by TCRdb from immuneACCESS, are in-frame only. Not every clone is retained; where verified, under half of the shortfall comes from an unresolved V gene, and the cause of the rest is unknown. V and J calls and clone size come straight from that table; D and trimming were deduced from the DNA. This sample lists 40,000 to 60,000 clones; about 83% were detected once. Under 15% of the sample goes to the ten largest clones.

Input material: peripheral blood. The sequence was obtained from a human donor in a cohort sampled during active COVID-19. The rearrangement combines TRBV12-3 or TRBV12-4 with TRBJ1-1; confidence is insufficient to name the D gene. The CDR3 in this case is CASKRGSTEAFF. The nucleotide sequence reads TGTGCCAGCAAGCGCGGGAGCACTGAAGCTTTCTTT.